This TCR beta chain was identified during a study of CDR3 diversity in severe acne. TCRdb passed the PCR reads through MiXCR, listing each CDR3 protein once. The data contain around 94,000 distinct CDR3 sequences, 45% to 60% of them singletons. There are a few counts of this clonotype. This CDR3 comprises 14 residues. With 4 bases clipped from V and 3 bases from J, the junction kept 1 base outside the gene matches. The chain has TRBV12-3 or TRBV12-4 and TRBJ2-2, with TRBD2 matching over 8 bases. This TCR came from a male donor with acne. The sequenced sample consisted of blood. The chain's CDR3 is CASSSAGDTGELFF. The CDR3 DNA is TGTGCCAGCAGTTCAGCGGGGGACACCGGGGAGCTGTTTTTT.